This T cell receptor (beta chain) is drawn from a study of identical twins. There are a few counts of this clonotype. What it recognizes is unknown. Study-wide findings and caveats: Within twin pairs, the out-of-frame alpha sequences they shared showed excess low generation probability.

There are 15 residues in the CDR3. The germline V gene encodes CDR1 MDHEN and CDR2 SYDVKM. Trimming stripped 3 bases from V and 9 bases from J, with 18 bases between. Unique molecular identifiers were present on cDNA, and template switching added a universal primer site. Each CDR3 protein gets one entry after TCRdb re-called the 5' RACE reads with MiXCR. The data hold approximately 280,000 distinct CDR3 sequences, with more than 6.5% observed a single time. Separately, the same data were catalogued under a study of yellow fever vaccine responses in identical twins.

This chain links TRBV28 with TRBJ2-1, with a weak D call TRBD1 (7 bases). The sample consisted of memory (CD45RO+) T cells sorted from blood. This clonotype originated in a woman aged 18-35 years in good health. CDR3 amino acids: CASSFSYRGGGEQFF. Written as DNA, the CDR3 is TGTGCCAGCAGTTTTTCTTACAGGGGAGGAGGTGAGCAGTTCTTC.